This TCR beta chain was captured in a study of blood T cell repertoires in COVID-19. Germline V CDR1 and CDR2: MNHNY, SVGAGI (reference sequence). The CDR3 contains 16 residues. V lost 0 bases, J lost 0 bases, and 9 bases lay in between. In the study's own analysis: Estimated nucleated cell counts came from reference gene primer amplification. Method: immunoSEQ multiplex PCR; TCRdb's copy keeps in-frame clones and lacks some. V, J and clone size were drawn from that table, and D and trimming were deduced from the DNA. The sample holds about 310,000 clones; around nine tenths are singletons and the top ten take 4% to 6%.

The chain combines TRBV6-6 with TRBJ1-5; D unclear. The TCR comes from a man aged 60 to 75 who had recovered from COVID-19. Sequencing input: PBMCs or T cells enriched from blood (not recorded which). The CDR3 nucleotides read TGTGCCAGCAGTTACTCGGCGGCATATAGCAATCAGCCCCAGCATTTT. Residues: CASSYSAAYSNQPQHF.